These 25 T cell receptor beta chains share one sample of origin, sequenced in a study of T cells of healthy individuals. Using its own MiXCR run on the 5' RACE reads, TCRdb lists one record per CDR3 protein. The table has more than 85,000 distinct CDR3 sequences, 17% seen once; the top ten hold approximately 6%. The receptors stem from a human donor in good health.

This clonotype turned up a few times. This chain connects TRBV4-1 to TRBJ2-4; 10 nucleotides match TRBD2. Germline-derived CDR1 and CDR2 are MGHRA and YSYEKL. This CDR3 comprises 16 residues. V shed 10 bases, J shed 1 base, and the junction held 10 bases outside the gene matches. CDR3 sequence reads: CATSLAGGSAKNIQYF. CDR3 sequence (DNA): TGCGCCACCTCTTTAGCGGGAGGCTCGGCCAAAAACATTCAGTACTTC.

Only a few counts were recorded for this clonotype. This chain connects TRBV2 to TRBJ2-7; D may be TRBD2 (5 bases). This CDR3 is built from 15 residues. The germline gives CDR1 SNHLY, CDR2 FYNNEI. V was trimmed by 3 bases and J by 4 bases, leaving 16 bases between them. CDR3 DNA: TGTGCCAGCAGTGATATGAGGGCCCCAACATACGAGCAGTACTTC. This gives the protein CASSDMRAPTYEQYF.

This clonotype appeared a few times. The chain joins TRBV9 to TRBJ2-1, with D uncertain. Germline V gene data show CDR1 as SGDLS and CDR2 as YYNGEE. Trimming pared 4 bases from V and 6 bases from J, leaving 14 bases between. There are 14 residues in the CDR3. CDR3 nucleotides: TGTGCCAGCAGCCCAAGCGCCCTGGCCAATGAGCAGTTCTTC. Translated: CASSPSALANEQFF.

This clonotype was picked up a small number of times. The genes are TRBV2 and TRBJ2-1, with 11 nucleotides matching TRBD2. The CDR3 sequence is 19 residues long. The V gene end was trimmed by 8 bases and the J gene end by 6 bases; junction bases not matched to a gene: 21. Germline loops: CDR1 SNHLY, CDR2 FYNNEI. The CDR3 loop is CASLHDWLAGGGGSNEQFF. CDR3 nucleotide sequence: TGTGCCAGCTTGCACGATTGGCTAGCGGGAGGTGGAGGCAGCAATGAGCAGTTCTTC.

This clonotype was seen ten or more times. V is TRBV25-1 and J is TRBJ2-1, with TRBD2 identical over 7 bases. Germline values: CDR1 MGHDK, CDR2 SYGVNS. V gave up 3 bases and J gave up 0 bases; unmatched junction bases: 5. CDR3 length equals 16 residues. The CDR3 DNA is TGTGCCAGCAGTGACCCCGGGGGGAGCTCCTACAATGAGCAGTTCTTC. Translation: CASSDPGGSSYNEQFF.

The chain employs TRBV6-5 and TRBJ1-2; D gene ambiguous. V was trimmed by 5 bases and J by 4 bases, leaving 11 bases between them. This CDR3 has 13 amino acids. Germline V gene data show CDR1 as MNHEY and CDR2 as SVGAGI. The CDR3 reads CASSGGSSYGYTF. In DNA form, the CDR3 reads TGTGCCAGCAGTGGAGGGAGTAGCTATGGCTACACCTTC.

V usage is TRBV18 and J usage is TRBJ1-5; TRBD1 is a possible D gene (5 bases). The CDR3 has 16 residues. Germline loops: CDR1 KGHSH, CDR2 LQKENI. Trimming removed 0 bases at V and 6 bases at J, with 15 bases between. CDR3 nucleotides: TGTGCCAGCTCACCACCAGGGGCAGGGTGGCCTCAGCCCCAGCATTTT. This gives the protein CASSPPGAGWPQPQHF.

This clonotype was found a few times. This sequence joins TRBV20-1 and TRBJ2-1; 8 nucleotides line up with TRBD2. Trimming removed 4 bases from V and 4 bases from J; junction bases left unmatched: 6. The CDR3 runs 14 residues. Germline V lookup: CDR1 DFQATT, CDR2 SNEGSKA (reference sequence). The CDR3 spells CSATSGTRYNEQFF. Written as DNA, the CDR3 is TGCAGTGCTACCTCCGGGACTAGGTACAATGAGCAGTTCTTC.

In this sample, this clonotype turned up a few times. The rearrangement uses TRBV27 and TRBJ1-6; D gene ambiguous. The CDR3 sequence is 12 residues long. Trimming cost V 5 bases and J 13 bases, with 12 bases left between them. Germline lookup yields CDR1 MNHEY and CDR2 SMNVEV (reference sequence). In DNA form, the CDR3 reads TGTGCCAGCAGTGAACGAGGTCGGCCCCTCCACTTT. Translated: CASSERGRPLHF.

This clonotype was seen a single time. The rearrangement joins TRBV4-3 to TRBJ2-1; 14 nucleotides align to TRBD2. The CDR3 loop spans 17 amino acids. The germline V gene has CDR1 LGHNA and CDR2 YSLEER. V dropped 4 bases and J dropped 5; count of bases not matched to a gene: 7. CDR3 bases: TGCGCCAGCAGCCCGGGGACTAGCGGGAGTGCCCACAATGAGCAGTTCTTC. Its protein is CASSPGTSGSAHNEQFF.

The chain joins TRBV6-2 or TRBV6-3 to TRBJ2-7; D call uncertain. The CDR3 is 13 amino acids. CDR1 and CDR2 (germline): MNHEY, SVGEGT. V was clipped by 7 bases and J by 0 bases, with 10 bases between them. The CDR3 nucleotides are TGTGCCAGCAACGACCCTATCTCCTACGAGCAGTACTTC. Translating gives CASNDPISYEQYF.

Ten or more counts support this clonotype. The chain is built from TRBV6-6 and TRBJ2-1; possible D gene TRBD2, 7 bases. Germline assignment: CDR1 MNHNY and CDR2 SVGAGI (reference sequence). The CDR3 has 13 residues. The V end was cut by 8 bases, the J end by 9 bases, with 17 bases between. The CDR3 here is CASATGGFLEQFF. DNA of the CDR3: TGTGCCAGCGCGACGGGGGGCTTTCTTGAGCAGTTCTTC.

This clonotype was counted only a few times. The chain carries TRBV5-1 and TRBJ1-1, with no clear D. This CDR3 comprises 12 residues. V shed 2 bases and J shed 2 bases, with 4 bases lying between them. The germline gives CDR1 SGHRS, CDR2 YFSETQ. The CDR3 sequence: CASSFDNTEAFF. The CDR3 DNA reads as TGCGCCAGCAGCTTTGATAACACTGAAGCTTTCTTT. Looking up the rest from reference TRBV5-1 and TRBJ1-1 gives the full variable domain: KAGVTQTPRYLIKTRGQQVTLSCSPISGHRSVSWYQQTPGQGLQFLFEYFSETQRNKGNFPGRFSGRQFSNSRSEMNVSTLELGDSALYLCASSFDNTEAFFGQGTRLTVV.

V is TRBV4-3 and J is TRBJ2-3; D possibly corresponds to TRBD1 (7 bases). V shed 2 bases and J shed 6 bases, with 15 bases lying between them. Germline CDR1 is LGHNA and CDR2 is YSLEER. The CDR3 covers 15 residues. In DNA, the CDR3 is TGCGCCAGCAGCCAATACAGGGGCGGGGCGGATACGCAGTATTTT. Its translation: CASSQYRGGADTQYF.

The CDR3 is CASSLLGQTQETQYF. The CDR3 DNA sequence: TGTGCCAGCAGTTTACTAGGACAGACCCAAGAGACCCAGTACTTC. The V call is TRBV28, the J call TRBJ2-5; D is perhaps TRBD1 (6 bases). This CDR3 comprises 15 residues. Germline assignment: CDR1 MDHEN and CDR2 SYDVKM. The germline V and J ends were trimmed by 2 bases and 1 base, with 11 bases remaining between them. The full variable domain, its missing parts supplied by reference TRBV28 and TRBJ2-5, is DVKVTQSSRYLVKRTGEKVFLECVQDMDHENMFWYRQDPGLGLRLIYFSYDVKMKEKGDIPEGYSVSREKKERFSLILESASTNQTSMYLCASSLLGQTQETQYFGPGTRLLVL.

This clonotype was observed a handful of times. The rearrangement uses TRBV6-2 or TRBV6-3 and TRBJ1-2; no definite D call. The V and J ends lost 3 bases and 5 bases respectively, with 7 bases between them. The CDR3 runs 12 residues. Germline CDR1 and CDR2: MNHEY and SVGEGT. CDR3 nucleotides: TGTGCCAGCAGTTATGGTTCTTATGGCTACACCTTC. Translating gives CASSYGSYGYTF.

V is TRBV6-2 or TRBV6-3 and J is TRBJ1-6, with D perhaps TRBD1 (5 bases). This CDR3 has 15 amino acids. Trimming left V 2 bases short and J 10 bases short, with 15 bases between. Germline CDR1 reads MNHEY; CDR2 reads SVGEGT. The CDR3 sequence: CASSYLSGTPSPLHF. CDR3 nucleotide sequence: TGTGCCAGCAGTTACCTTTCCGGGACTCCGTCACCCCTCCACTTT.

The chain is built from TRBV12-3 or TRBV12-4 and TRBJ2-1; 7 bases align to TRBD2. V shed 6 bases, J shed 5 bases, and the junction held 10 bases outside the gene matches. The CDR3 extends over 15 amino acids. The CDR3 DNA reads TGTGCCAGCAGCACCTGGGACTACCTAAACAATGAGCAGTTCTTC. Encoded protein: CASSTWDYLNNEQFF.

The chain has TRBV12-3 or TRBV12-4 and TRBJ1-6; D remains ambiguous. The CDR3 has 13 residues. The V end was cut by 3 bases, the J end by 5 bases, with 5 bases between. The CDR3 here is CASSFEDNSPLHF. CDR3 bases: TGTGCCAGCAGTTTCGAGGATAATTCACCCCTCCACTTT.

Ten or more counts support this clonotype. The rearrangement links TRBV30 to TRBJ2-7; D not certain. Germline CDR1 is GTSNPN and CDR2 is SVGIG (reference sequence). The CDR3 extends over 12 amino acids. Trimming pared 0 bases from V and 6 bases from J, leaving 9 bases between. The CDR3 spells CAWSVSPPEQYF. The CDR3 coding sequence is TGTGCCTGGAGTGTTAGTCCACCCGAGCAGTACTTC.

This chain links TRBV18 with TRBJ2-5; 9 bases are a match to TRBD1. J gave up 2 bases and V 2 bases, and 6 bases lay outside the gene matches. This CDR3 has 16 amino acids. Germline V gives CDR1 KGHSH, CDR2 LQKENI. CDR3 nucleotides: TGTGCCAGCTCACCATGGGGACAGGGAAAACAAGAGACCCAGTACTTC. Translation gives CASSPWGQGKQETQYF.

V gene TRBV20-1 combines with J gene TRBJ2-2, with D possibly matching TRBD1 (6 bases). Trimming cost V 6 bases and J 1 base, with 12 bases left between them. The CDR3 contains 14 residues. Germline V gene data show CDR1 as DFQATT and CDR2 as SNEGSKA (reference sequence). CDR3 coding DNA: TGCAGTGCCAAGAAGGGACAGAACACCGGGGAGCTGTTTTTT. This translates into CSAKKGQNTGELFF.

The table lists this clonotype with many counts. The CDR3 loop is CASSWGLGQPQHF. The CDR3 region has the DNA TGTGCCAGCAGCTGGGGGTTGGGGCAGCCCCAGCATTTT. The V and J genes are TRBV5-6 and TRBJ1-5; a weak D match, TRBD1 (5 bases). The CDR3 has 13 amino acids. Germline lookup yields CDR1 SGHDT and CDR2 YYEEEE. V was clipped by 3 bases and J by 7 bases, with 11 bases between them.

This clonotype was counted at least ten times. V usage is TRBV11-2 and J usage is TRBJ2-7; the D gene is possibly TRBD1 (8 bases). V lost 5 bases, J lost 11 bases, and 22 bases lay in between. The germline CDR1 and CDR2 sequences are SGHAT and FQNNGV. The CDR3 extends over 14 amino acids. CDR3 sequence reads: CASSLVHGTGGEYF. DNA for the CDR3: TGTGCCAGCAGCCTGGTCCACGGCACAGGGGGGGAGTACTTC.

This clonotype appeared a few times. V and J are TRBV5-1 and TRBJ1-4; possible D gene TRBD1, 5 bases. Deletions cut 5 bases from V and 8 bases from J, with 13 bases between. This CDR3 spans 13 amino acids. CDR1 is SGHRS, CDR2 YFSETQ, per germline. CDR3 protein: CASSAGPREKLFF. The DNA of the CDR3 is TGCGCCAGCAGTGCAGGGCCTAGGGAAAAACTGTTTTTT.